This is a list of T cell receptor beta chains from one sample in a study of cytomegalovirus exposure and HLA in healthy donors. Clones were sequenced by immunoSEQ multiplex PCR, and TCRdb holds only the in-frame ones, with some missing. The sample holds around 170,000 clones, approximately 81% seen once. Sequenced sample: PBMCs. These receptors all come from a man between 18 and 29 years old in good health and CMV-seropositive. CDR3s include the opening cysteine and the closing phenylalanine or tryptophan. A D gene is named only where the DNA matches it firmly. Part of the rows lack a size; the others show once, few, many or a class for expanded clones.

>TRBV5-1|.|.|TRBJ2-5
CASSLGRETQYF
TGCGCCAGCAGCTTGGGTAGAGAGACCCAGTACTTC
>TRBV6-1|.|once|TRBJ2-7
CATAAGTDSYEQYF
TGTGCCACCGCTGCCGGGACTGACTCCTACGAGCAGTACTTC
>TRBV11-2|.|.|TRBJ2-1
CASSSPSGRINEQFF
TGTGCCAGCAGCTCCCCCTCCGGGAGAATCAATGAGCAGTTCTTC
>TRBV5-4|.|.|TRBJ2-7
CASSPEARGTDEQYF
TGTGCCAGCAGCCCGGAGGCCCGAGGCACCGACGAGCAGTACTTC
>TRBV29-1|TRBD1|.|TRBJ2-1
CSVTSTTDRGRGNEQFF
TGCAGCGTTACCTCCACGACCGACAGGGGTAGGGGCAATGAGCAGTTCTTC
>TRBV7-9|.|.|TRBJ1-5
CASSLQALQPQHF
TGTGCCAGCAGCCTACAGGCCCTACAGCCCCAGCATTTT
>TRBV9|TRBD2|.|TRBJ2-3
CASSASGLGGGTQYF
TGTGCCAGCAGCGCTTCGGGACTAGGGGGAGGTACGCAGTATTTT
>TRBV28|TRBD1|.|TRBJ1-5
CASSFGTGGGWSQPQHF
TGTGCCAGCAGTTTTGGGACAGGGGGCGGGTGGAGTCAGCCCCAGCATTTT
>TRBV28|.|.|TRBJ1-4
CASSPWGSNEKLFF
TGTGCCAGCAGCCCTTGGGGCTCCAATGAAAAACTGTTTTTT
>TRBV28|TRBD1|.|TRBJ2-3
CASSSGTGSDTQYF
TGTGCCAGCAGCTCCGGGACAGGATCAGATACGCAGTATTTT
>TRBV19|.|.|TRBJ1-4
CASSEVREKLFF
TGTGCCAGTAGTGAAGTGAGAGAAAAACTGTTTTTT
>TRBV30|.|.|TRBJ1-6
CAWRRGGNSPLHF
TGTGCCTGGAGACGAGGGGGTAATTCACCCCTCCACTTT
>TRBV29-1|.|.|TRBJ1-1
CSVERTVETEAFF
TGCAGCGTTGAGAGGACAGTTGAGACTGAAGCTTTCTTT
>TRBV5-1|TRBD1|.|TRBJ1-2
CASSLGQGSIAGYTF
TGCGCCAGCAGCTTGGGACAGGGGAGTATCGCTGGCTACACCTTC
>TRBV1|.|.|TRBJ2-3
CTSSQAKPTTDTQYF
TGCACCAGCAGCCAAGCCAAGCCTACCACAGATACGCAGTATTTT
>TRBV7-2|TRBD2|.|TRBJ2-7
CASSSSGGRSSYEQYF
TGTGCCAGCAGCTCTAGCGGGGGCCGTAGCTCCTACGAGCAGTACTTC